This TCR beta chain was identified in a study of OX40 agonist ivuxolimab in advanced cancers. General study points: Clonal expansion by week 6 occurred in CD4+ and CD8+ blood T cells (at 0.1 to 3.0 mg/kg).

Germline loops: CDR1 MDHEN, CDR2 SYDVKM. Trimming pared 5 bases from V and 0 bases from J, leaving 8 bases between. The CDR3 is made up of 15 amino acids. Regarding this clone: Its antigen is unidentified.

Exclusion of a patient followed from autoimmune disease history or systemic immunosuppression. Data came from immunoSEQ multiplex PCR; TCRdb stores just in-frame clones and leaves some out. Of 50,000 to 65,000 clones in the sample, over 90% were seen once. This TCR was sampled from an adult with an advanced solid tumor such as melanoma, head and neck, liver or kidney cancer. The specimen was CD4+ or CD8+ T cells sorted from blood, collected in a trial of the OX40 agonist ivuxolimab. The chain links TRBV28 to TRBJ1-6; D is undetermined. The DNA of the CDR3 is TGTGCCAGCAGTCCCACGAGCTCCTATAATTCACCCCTCCACTTT. Its translation: CASSPTSSYNSPLHF.